The following is a T cell receptor (beta chain) sequence with its context. Antigen unknown. Amplification used 60 Vbeta primers and 13 Jbeta primers. Using immunoSEQ multiplex PCR, the repertoire was profiled, and TCRdb retains in-frame clones only, with some absent. The sample consists of 100,000 or so clones, approximately 78% of them appearing once. The entry originates in a study of cytomegalovirus exposure and HLA in healthy donors. Study-wide results and caveats: Accurate prediction of HLA-A and HLA-B alleles (for most subjects) was reportedly achieved from TCR beta sequences. Later on, an analysis showed TCR association rates differing by HLA locus, with DRB1 the most and HLA-C the fewest. Researchers reported that a few CMV-associated chains were confirmed in vitro as CMV antigen-specific.

The TCR sequence derives from a middle-aged woman in good health and CMV-seropositive. Material: PBMCs.

The CDR3 DNA is TGTGCCAGCAGCTCTATCGGGGGTCCTATGAACACTGAAGCTTTCTTT. It translates to CASSSIGGPMNTEAFF. The chain carries TRBV7-2 and TRBJ1-1; perhaps TRBD1 as D (5 bases). This CDR3 has 16 residues. CDR1 SGHTA and CDR2 FQGNSA come from the germline V gene. Trimming pared 4 bases from V and 0 bases from J, leaving 15 bases between.